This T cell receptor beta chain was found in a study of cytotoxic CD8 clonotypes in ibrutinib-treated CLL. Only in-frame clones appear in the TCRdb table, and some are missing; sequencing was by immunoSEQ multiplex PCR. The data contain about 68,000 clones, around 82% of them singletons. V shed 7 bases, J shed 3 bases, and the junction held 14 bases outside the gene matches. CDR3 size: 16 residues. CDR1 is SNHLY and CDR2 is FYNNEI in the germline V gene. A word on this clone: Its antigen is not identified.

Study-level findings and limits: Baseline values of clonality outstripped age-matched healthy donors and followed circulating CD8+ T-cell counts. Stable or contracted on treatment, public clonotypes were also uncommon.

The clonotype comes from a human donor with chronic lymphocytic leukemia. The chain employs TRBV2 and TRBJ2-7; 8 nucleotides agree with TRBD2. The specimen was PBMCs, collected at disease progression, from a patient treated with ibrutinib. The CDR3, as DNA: TGTGCCAGCAAGGACCAGGGACTAGGGAGGATCTACGAGCAGTACTTC. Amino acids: CASKDQGLGRIYEQYF.